These T cell receptor beta chains were read from a single sample in a study of regulatory T cells in long-lasting Graves disease. TCRdb re-called the multiplex PCR reads with MiXCR, one entry per CDR3 protein. Of hundreds of thousands of distinct CDR3 sequences listed, 20% to 25% are singletons. Sequenced material: peripheral blood mononuclear cells (PBMCs), taken when the disease was refractory, from a patient treated with antithyroid drugs. All receptors come from a female donor with Graves disease. CDR3s include the opening cysteine and the closing phenylalanine or tryptophan. The D gene is left open where the match is weak. Not every row has a clone size; where given, it reads once, few, many or a size class.

D gene	clone size	V gene	J gene	CDR3 DNA	CDR3 protein
-	-	TRBV18	TRBJ2-7	TGTGCCAGCTCACTTCCGGGACCTCGCTCCTACGAGCAGTACTTC	CASSLPGPRSYEQYF
-	many	TRBV7-8	TRBJ1-5	TGTGCCAGCAGCTTAGTTCCCCGGGCGAAGGGCAATCAGCCCCAGCATTTT	CASSLVPRAKGNQPQHF
-	-	TRBV7-2	TRBJ2-7	TGTGCCAGCAGCTTAGTTGGGTCACGGTTCTACGAGCAGTACTTC	CASSLVGSRFYEQYF
TRBD2	few	TRBV27	TRBJ2-7	TGTGCCAGCAGTTTCAAGCGGGGTGACTACGAGCAGTACTTC	CASSFKRGDYEQYF
TRBD2	many	TRBV2	TRBJ2-5	TGTGCCAGCAGTGGCCCCGGGACTACCTCTGGGGAAGAGACCCAGTACTTC	CASSGPGTTSGEETQYF
TRBD2	few	TRBV25-1	TRBJ2-7	TGTGCCAGCAGTGAATTCTTCGTCGGGACTAGCGGGAAATCCTACGAGCAGTACTTC	CASSEFFVGTSGKSYEQYF
TRBD1	many	TRBV27	TRBJ1-4	TGTGCCAGCAGCCACCGAATACAGGGGGAAAAACTGTTTTTT	CASSHRIQGEKLFF
TRBD2	many	TRBV6-5	TRBJ2-1	TGTGCCAGCAGTTACTCCCCAGCGGGAGATCCTCGATCGAGGAATGAGCAGTTCTTC	CASSYSPAGDPRSRNEQFF
-	few	TRBV18	TRBJ2-1	TGTGCCAGCTCACCATTGACGGGAGCCTACAATGAGCAGTTCTTC	CASSPLTGAYNEQFF
-	-	TRBV7-9	TRBJ2-1	TGTGCCAGCAGCTCGAGGGACGGTACCGATGAGCAGTTCTTC	CASSSRDGTDEQFF
-	few	TRBV7-9	TRBJ1-5	TGTGCCAGCAGCTCCTCGGGGAGCAATCAGCCCCAGCATTTT	CASSSSGSNQPQHF
-	-	TRBV10-3	TRBJ2-7	TGTGCCATCAGTGAGTCGCCGAGCTCCTACGAGCAGTACTTC	CAISESPSSYEQYF
TRBD1	few	TRBV30	TRBJ2-5	TGTGCCTGGGCAACCTCGGGACAGGGGTACGAGACCCAGTACTTC	CAWATSGQGYETQYF
-	-	TRBV20-1	TRBJ1-5	TGCAGTGCTAGAGACACTGATTTCAGACCGGGGGCCGGTCAGCCCCAGCATTTT	CSARDTDFRPGAGQPQHF
-	many	TRBV27	TRBJ1-5	TGTGCCAGCAGTTTAGGGGGCCTCAATCAGCCCCAGCATTTT	CASSLGGLNQPQHF
-	many	TRBV12-3/TRBV12-4	TRBJ2-7	TGTGCCAGCAGTTTCGCTACAAAAGGGTACGAGCAGTACTTC	CASSFATKGYEQYF
TRBD1	many	TRBV6-1	TRBJ2-7	TGTGCCAGCAGGGTGACGACAGGGACGCACGAGCAGTACTTC	CASRVTTGTHEQYF
-	many	TRBV6-1	TRBJ2-4	TGTGCCAGCAGTGTTATTGGGATAGCCAAAAACATTCAGTACTTC	CASSVIGIAKNIQYF
TRBD2	-	TRBV5-1	TRBJ2-5	TGCGCCAGCAGCGGGAGCGGGAGAAACCAAGAGACCCAGTACTTC	CASSGSGRNQETQYF
-	many	TRBV9	TRBJ2-7	TGTGCCAGCAGCGTAGATCAGGGAACCTACGAGCAGTACTTC	CASSVDQGTYEQYF
-	-	TRBV5-6	TRBJ2-2	TGTGCCAGCAGCCGCGGGTCCCACTTAAACACCGGGGAGCTGTTTTTT	CASSRGSHLNTGELFF
-	-	TRBV7-9	TRBJ1-1	TGTGCCAGCAGCAGGACCCCCGGGACGGGAAACACTGAAGCTTTCTTT	CASSRTPGTGNTEAFF
-	-	TRBV6-2/TRBV6-3	TRBJ2-7	TGTGCCAGCAGTTACTCGATAGCGGACTCCTACGAGCAGTACTTC	CASSYSIADSYEQYF
-	-	TRBV2	TRBJ2-1	TGTGCCAGCAGCCCTAATAATGAGCAGTTCTTC	CASSPNNEQFF
-	-	TRBV5-1	TRBJ1-1	TGCGCCAGCAGCTTCGTCGGGATGAACACTGAAGCTTTCTTT	CASSFVGMNTEAFF
TRBD1	many	TRBV12-3/TRBV12-4	TRBJ2-7	TGTGCCAGCAGTTTACCGGACAGGGCTTCGAGCGAGCAGTACTTC	CASSLPDRASSEQYF
TRBD1	many	TRBV28	TRBJ2-7	TGTGCCAGCAGTCCCGGGACAGGGGCCCCCTACGAGCAGTACTTC	CASSPGTGAPYEQYF
-	many	TRBV2	TRBJ1-1	TGTGCCAGCAGTGAAGTTGGGATGTGGGACACTGAAGCTTTCTTT	CASSEVGMWDTEAFF
TRBD2	many	TRBV7-8	TRBJ2-2	TGTGCCAGCAGCTTAGTGCCGGGAGGTGTCAGGGTCGGGGAGCTGTTTTTT	CASSLVPGGVRVGELFF
TRBD1	-	TRBV2	TRBJ2-5	TGTACCAGCAGTCCGGAAGGTGGGACAGGGGGCGTTGAGACCCAGTACTTC	CTSSPEGGTGGVETQYF
-	many	TRBV28	TRBJ2-7	TGTGCCAGCAGTTTGCCCGGGACCCAAAGCTCCTACGAGCAGTACTTC	CASSLPGTQSSYEQYF
-	many	TRBV24-1	TRBJ1-4	TGTGCCACCAGTGATTCGGGGGCTAATGAAAAACTGTTTTTT	CATSDSGANEKLFF
-	few	TRBV7-9	TRBJ2-4	TGTGCCAGCAGCTTAGCGGGGGCAAACATTCAGTACTTC	CASSLAGANIQYF
TRBD2	few	TRBV19	TRBJ2-1	TGTGCCAGTAGTATTCGAGCGGGAGGGCCCTATGAGCAGTTCTTC	CASSIRAGGPYEQFF
TRBD1	many	TRBV2	TRBJ2-7	TGTGCCAGCCTTGATACGGGACAGGGGTACTTC	CASLDTGQGYF
-	many	TRBV2	TRBJ1-6	TGTGCCAGCACTAGGGACCCCTTTAATTCACCCCTCCACTTT	CASTRDPFNSPLHF
TRBD2	-	TRBV7-6	TRBJ2-5	TGTGCCAGCAGTAGACTAGCGGGATCGGGGTTC	CASSRLAGSGF
TRBD1	-	TRBV6-5	TRBJ2-3	TGTGCCAGCAGTTGGACAGGGTCAGTGTCAGATACGCAGTATTTT	CASSWTGSVSDTQYF